Below are 13 T cell receptor beta chains sequenced from a single sample in a study of cytotoxic CD8 clonotypes in ibrutinib-treated CLL. Only in-frame clones appear in the TCRdb table, and some are missing; sequencing was by immunoSEQ multiplex PCR. The sample contains roughly 250,000 clones, 70% of which appear only once. Sequenced material: PBMCs, taken after 24 months of ibrutinib treatment. All receptors come from a human donor with chronic lymphocytic leukemia.

The V gene is TRBV18, the J gene TRBJ2-6; D call uncertain. V shed 3 bases and J shed 4 bases, with 13 bases lying between them. CDR1 is KGHSH and CDR2 is LQKENI in the germline V gene. CDR3 length equals 16 residues. CDR3: CASSPVEGGGANVLTF. The CDR3 region has the DNA TGTGCCAGCTCACCGGTCGAAGGTGGGGGGGCCAACGTCCTGACTTTC. The full variable domain, completed using reference TRBV18 and TRBJ2-6, is NAGVMQNPRHLVRRRGQEARLRCSPMKGHSHVYWYRQLPEEGLKFMVYLQKENIIDESGMPKERFSAEFPKEGPSILRIQQVVRGDSAAYFCASSPVEGGGANVLTFGAGSRLTVL.

This chain links TRBV5-1 with TRBJ2-3; 15 positions agree with TRBD2. This CDR3 comprises 17 residues. Germline CDR1 SGHRS, CDR2 YFSETQ. Trimming removed 4 bases from V and 3 bases from J; junction bases left unmatched: 6. CDR3 sequence (DNA): TGCGCCAGCAGCACGGGACTAGCGGGAGGAGGAACAGATACGCAGTATTTT. Protein: CASSTGLAGGGTDTQYF.

This clone appeared a few times. The V and J genes are TRBV6-5 and TRBJ2-7, with a possible D match to TRBD2 (6 bases). Germline V CDR1 and CDR2: MNHEY, SVGAGI. The V gene lost 4 bases and the J gene lost 7 bases, with 14 bases spanning the gap. This CDR3 is built from 13 residues. CDR3 loop: CASSFRPRGEQYF. The CDR3 DNA reads as TGTGCCAGCAGTTTCCGTCCGCGGGGAGAGCAGTACTTC.

The rearrangement uses TRBV28 and TRBJ1-5; maybe TRBD1 (5 bases). The V and J ends lost 3 bases and 7 bases respectively, with 13 bases between them. Germline CDR1 is MDHEN and CDR2 is SYDVKM. The CDR3 is 14 amino acids. The CDR3, as DNA: TGTGCCAGCAGTTTGACGGGGGGTTTACAGCCCCAGCATTTT. This codes for CASSLTGGLQPQHF. Filled out from reference TRBV28 and TRBJ1-5, the complete variable domain reads DVKVTQSSRYLVKRTGEKVFLECVQDMDHENMFWYRQDPGLGLRLIYFSYDVKMKEKGDIPEGYSVSREKKERFSLILESASTNQTSMYLCASSLTGGLQPQHFGDGTRLSIL.

This clone was counted between two and nine times. In nucleotides, the CDR3 is TGTGCCAGCAGTGGGCGAGAGACCCAGTACTTC. This sequence encodes CASSGRETQYF. V is TRBV28 and J is TRBJ2-5; D gene uncertain. Per germline, CDR1 MDHEN and CDR2 SYDVKM. The CDR3 is 11 amino acids. Trimming left V 5 bases short and J 4 bases short, with 5 bases between.

Concerning this clone itself: This CDR3 is also generated by other DNA sequences in the sample. The chain employs TRBV9 and TRBJ1-4; 7 bases fit TRBD1. The V gene end was trimmed by 2 bases and the J gene end by 5 bases; junction bases not matched to a gene: 6. The CDR3 has 15 residues. In germline, CDR1 is SGDLS, CDR2 YYNGEE. The CDR3 loop reads CASSVAGTVNEKLFF. The CDR3 DNA sequence: TGTGCCAGCAGCGTTGCCGGGACAGTCAATGAAAAACTGTTTTTT.

The rearrangement links TRBV27 to TRBJ1-2; D possibly corresponds to TRBD1 (5 bases). The CDR3 contains 14 residues. Deletions cut 0 bases from V and 4 bases from J, with 9 bases between. Germline CDR1 MNHEY, CDR2 SMNVEV (reference sequence). The chain's CDR3 is CASSLSGGSYGYTF. CDR3 coding DNA: TGTGCCAGCAGTTTATCGGGGGGGAGCTATGGCTACACCTTC.

The chain links TRBV5-1 to TRBJ2-5; no clear D. Germline V gene lookup returns CDR1 SGHRS and CDR2 YFSETQ. Trimming took off 4 bases at V and 0 bases at J, with 10 bases between the two ends. CDR3 length equals 14 residues. CDR3 nucleotide sequence: TGCGCCAGCAGCATGGACCAGTACCAAGAGACCCAGTACTTC. Amino acid sequence: CASSMDQYQETQYF. The full variable domain, in which reference TRBV5-1 and TRBJ2-5 provide the parts outside the CDR3, is KAGVTQTPRYLIKTRGQQVTLSCSPISGHRSVSWYQQTPGQGLQFLFEYFSETQRNKGNFPGRFSGRQFSNSRSEMNVSTLELGDSALYLCASSMDQYQETQYFGPGTRLLVL.

The chain couples TRBV27 to TRBJ1-2; 8 bases line up with TRBD1. The germline V gene has CDR1 MNHEY and CDR2 SMNVEV (reference sequence). V was clipped by 6 bases and J by 1 base; unmatched bases: 4. The CDR3 contains 14 residues. The chain's CDR3 is CASSNRGYNYGYTF. The CDR3 DNA sequence: TGTGCCAGCAGCAACAGGGGGTATAACTATGGCTACACCTTC.

V usage is TRBV30 and J usage is TRBJ1-2; no firm D call. V was clipped by 0 bases and J by 4 bases, with 15 bases between them. The CDR3 loop spans 15 amino acids. Germline CDR1 reads GTSNPN; CDR2 reads SVGIG (reference sequence). CDR3 DNA: TGTGCCTGGAGTGTTTCTGGGCTTGGTGGCTATGGCTACACCTTC. Translating it yields CAWSVSGLGGYGYTF.

This CDR3 is CAWSVLSYNEQFF. The CDR3 DNA is TGTGCCTGGAGTGTTCTCTCCTACAATGAGCAGTTCTTC. The chain links TRBV30 to TRBJ2-1; no reliable D call. V lost 0 bases and J 0 bases, leaving 3 bases between the germline ends. This CDR3 has 13 residues. Per germline, CDR1 GTSNPN and CDR2 SVGIG (reference sequence).

V and J are TRBV20-1 and TRBJ2-7; a possible D gene is TRBD2 (6 bases). Germline V gives CDR1 DFQATT, CDR2 SNEGSKA (reference sequence). The CDR3 extends over 11 amino acids. The V end lost 6 bases, the J end lost 2 bases, and 8 bases lay between the germline ends. The chain's CDR3 is CSARTTYEQYF. CDR3 coding DNA: TGCAGTGCACGGACTACCTACGAGCAGTACTTC.

The V call is TRBV9, the J call TRBJ2-5; TRBD2 matches at 7 bases. Per the germline V gene, CDR1 is SGDLS and CDR2 is YYNGEE. The J segment lost 1 base and the V segment lost 3 bases, leaving 6 bases of the junction unmatched. The CDR3 consists of 15 residues. Written as DNA, the CDR3 is TGTGCCAGCAGCGCCGGGGGAGGGTCCCAAGAGACCCAGTACTTC. Translated, it gives CASSAGGGSQETQYF.